A single sample gave rise to the 20 T cell receptor beta chains below, sequenced in a study of blood T cell repertoires in COVID-19. Data came from immunoSEQ multiplex PCR; TCRdb stores just in-frame clones and leaves some out. Among about 140,000 clones, roughly 88% were seen once, and the ten largest hold roughly a tenth. Sequencing was performed on peripheral blood. The source of these receptors is a man aged 60 to 75 with active or convalescent COVID-19.

The chain combines TRBV18 with TRBJ2-1, with 10 positions matching TRBD1. The CDR3 consists of 16 residues. CDR1 KGHSH and CDR2 LQKENI come from the germline V gene. V gave up 4 bases and J gave up 2 bases; unmatched junction bases: 5. The CDR3 region is CASSLPGQGTYNEQFF. The CDR3 DNA reads TGTGCCAGCTCACTTCCGGGACAGGGGACCTACAATGAGCAGTTCTTC.

J is TRBJ2-5 and V is TRBV4-3, with D uncertain. The CDR3 runs 15 residues. Germline CDR1 and CDR2: LGHNA and YSLEER. V shed 0 bases and J shed 4 bases, with 12 bases lying between them. The CDR3: CASSQDGSLRETQYF. CDR3 in DNA: TGCGCCAGCAGCCAAGACGGGTCACTACGAGAGACCCAGTACTTC.

The rearrangement uses TRBV9 and TRBJ2-1, with 12 nucleotides matching TRBD2. The V segment lost 5 bases and the J segment 5 bases; nucleotides outside the gene matches: 2. CDR1 is SGDLS and CDR2 is YYNGEE in the germline V gene. This CDR3 is built from 14 residues. CDR3 amino acids: CASRGLAGHNEQFF. CDR3 in DNA: TGTGCCAGCAGGGGACTAGCGGGTCACAATGAGCAGTTCTTC.

CDR3 sequence: CASSDEGGQIVFF. The CDR3 region has the DNA TGTGCCAGCAGTGACGAGGGCGGCCAGATCGTCTTCTTT. The chain is built from TRBV6-4 and TRBJ1-1; D uncertain. Germline V CDR1 and CDR2: MRHNA, SNTAGT. The CDR3 runs to 13 residues. V was trimmed by 2 bases and J by 14 bases, leaving 18 bases between them.

The rearrangement joins TRBV5-1 to TRBJ2-7; the D gene is possibly TRBD2 (6 bases). Germline V gene lookup returns CDR1 SGHRS and CDR2 YFSETQ. The V gene lost 0 bases and the J gene lost 0 bases, with 10 bases spanning the gap. The CDR3 totals 15 residues. CDR3 sequence: CASSLVGGNSYEQYF. The CDR3 nucleotides read TGCGCCAGCAGCTTGGTCGGAGGGAACTCCTACGAGCAGTACTTC.

The chain joins TRBV2 to TRBJ2-3, with D possibly matching TRBD2 (5 bases). The CDR3 is 15 amino acids. The V gene lost 4 bases and the J gene lost 2 bases, with 13 bases spanning the gap. Per the germline V gene, CDR1 is SNHLY and CDR2 is FYNNEI. The CDR3 is CASSGAGGHTDTQYF. DNA of the CDR3: TGTGCCAGCAGTGGGGCTGGAGGCCACACAGATACGCAGTATTTT.

This clone was seen more than once but under ten times. The V gene is TRBV18, the J gene TRBJ2-7; tentatively, D is TRBD2 (6 bases). V was cut by 0 bases and J by 12 bases, with 15 bases left in between. CDR1 KGHSH and CDR2 LQKENI come from the germline V gene. The CDR3 sequence is 13 residues long. For the CDR3, the DNA is TGTGCCAGCTCACCACCGGGGGGACCTTGGATGTACTTC. Amino acids: CASSPPGGPWMYF.

The CDR3 sequence is CASSTRLAVSSYNEQFF. In nucleotides, the CDR3 is TGTGCCAGCAGCACCCGACTAGCGGTTAGCTCCTACAATGAGCAGTTCTTC. The V call is TRBV7-2, the J call TRBJ2-1, with 9 bases that match TRBD2. The trim removed 5 bases at V and 0 bases at J, leaving 8 bases unmatched. Germline V gives CDR1 SGHTA, CDR2 FQGNSA. The CDR3 sequence is 17 residues long.

V gene TRBV6-1 combines with J gene TRBJ1-5, with D possibly TRBD1 on 6 matching bases. CDR1 is MNHNS, CDR2 SASEGT, per germline. Trimming stripped 3 bases from V and 7 bases from J, with 13 bases between. The CDR3 contains 14 residues. The CDR3: CASSELDRWQPQHF. In DNA form, the CDR3 reads TGTGCCAGCAGTGAGCTGGACAGATGGCAGCCCCAGCATTTT.

The chain joins TRBV19 to TRBJ1-4, with D hard to call. CDR1 and CDR2 (germline): LNHDA, SQIVND (reference sequence). Trimming removed 3 bases at V and 5 bases at J, with 10 bases between. This CDR3 comprises 14 residues. CDR3 in amino acids: CASSIGGGNEKLFF. The CDR3 coding sequence is TGTGCCAGTAGTATTGGAGGAGGCAATGAAAAACTGTTTTTT.

The genes are TRBV28 and TRBJ2-7; 10 positions match TRBD2. Per germline, CDR1 MDHEN and CDR2 SYDVKM. The CDR3 runs to 15 residues. The J segment lost 5 bases and the V segment lost 6 bases, leaving 10 bases of the junction unmatched. Here the CDR3 reads CASSNPGLAKNEQYF. The CDR3 region has the DNA TGTGCCAGCAGCAACCCGGGACTAGCGAAAAACGAGCAGTACTTC.

The rearrangement joins TRBV30 to TRBJ1-2; 8 nucleotides line up with TRBD1. Germline CDR1 reads GTSNPN; CDR2 reads SVGIG (reference sequence). J lost 8 bases, V lost 1 base, and 9 bases had no gene match. The CDR3 covers 14 residues. In DNA, the CDR3 is TGTGCCTGGAGTGCCTTGACAGGGGCGTTCGGCTACACCTTC. Translation gives CAWSALTGAFGYTF.

This clone was found once. This chain joins TRBV19 and TRBJ2-7, with D maybe TRBD1 (6 bases). Between the trimmed V and J ends, which lost 4 bases and 6 bases, there was a span of 10 bases. The CDR3 sequence is 12 residues long. Germline CDR1 LNHDA, CDR2 SQIVND (reference sequence). The CDR3 nucleotides read TGTGCCAGTAGTACCCAGGGGTTCGAGCAGTACTTC. It translates to CASSTQGFEQYF.

The J gene is TRBJ1-2, the V gene TRBV6-1, with TRBD1 matching 8 bases. This CDR3 is 16 amino acids long. Per the germline V gene, CDR1 is MNHNS and CDR2 is SASEGT. The V segment lost 1 base and the J segment 5 bases; nucleotides outside the gene matches: 9. The chain's CDR3 is CASSEGSGGFLYGYTF. The CDR3 DNA follows: TGTGCCAGCAGTGAAGGGTCAGGGGGCTTTTTATATGGCTACACCTTC.

The chain combines TRBV18 with TRBJ2-7, with 11 positions matching TRBD1. CDR1 is KGHSH, CDR2 LQKENI, per germline. V was clipped by 4 bases and J by 0 bases; unmatched bases: 2. There are 15 residues in the CDR3. For the CDR3, the DNA is TGTGCCAGCTCACAGGACAGGGGGCTCTCCTACGAGCAGTACTTC. This codes for CASSQDRGLSYEQYF.

The chain employs TRBV9 and TRBJ2-5, with unresolved D. This CDR3 is 13 amino acids long. V lost 0 bases and J lost 4, with 7 bases in between. Looked up from germline, CDR1 is SGDLS and CDR2 is YYNGEE. The CDR3 is CASSVGGTETQYF. CDR3 DNA sequence: TGTGCCAGCAGCGTAGGTGGCACAGAGACCCAGTACTTC.

The chain employs TRBV28 and TRBJ2-7; 16 bases match TRBD2. Germline CDR1 is MDHEN and CDR2 is SYDVKM. CDR3 size: 16 residues. The V gene end was trimmed by 7 bases and the J gene end by 6 bases; junction bases not matched to a gene: 9. CDR3 loop: CASTRGTSGRAVEQYF. In nucleotides, the CDR3 is TGTGCCAGCACCCGAGGGACTAGCGGGAGGGCCGTCGAGCAGTACTTC. The full variable domain, rest sourced from reference TRBV28 and TRBJ2-7, is DVKVTQSSRYLVKRTGEKVFLECVQDMDHENMFWYRQDPGLGLRLIYFSYDVKMKEKGDIPEGYSVSREKKERFSLILESASTNQTSMYLCASTRGTSGRAVEQYFGPGTRLTVT.

The rearrangement links TRBV7-2 to TRBJ1-6, with D perhaps matching TRBD1 (6 bases). The V end lost 5 bases, the J end lost 10 bases, and 24 bases lay between the germline ends. From germline, CDR1 is SGHTA and CDR2 FQGNSA. The CDR3 length is 17 residues. Here the CDR3 DNA reads TGTGCCAGCAGCCGTTCCCCCGGGGAGGGGGGTCGATCACCCCTCCACTTT. It is translated as CASSRSPGEGGRSPLHF.

This sequence joins TRBV9 and TRBJ2-3, with 8 nucleotides matching TRBD2. Trimming cost V 0 bases and J 3 bases; bases outside gene matches: 0. Germline V gives CDR1 SGDLS, CDR2 YYNGEE. This CDR3 contains 14 residues. The CDR3 region is CASSVGGRTDTQYF. Here the CDR3 DNA reads TGTGCCAGCAGCGTAGGCGGGAGGACAGATACGCAGTATTTT.

V is TRBV3-1 (or the pseudogene TRBV3-2) and J is TRBJ2-5, with TRBD2 matching over 9 bases. Germline-derived CDR1 and CDR2 are LGHDT and YNNKEL (reference sequence). The CDR3 spans 15 residues. The trim removed 1 base at V and 6 bases at J, leaving 6 bases unmatched. The CDR3 sequence is CASSQGREGRKTQYF. The CDR3 coding sequence is TGTGCCAGCAGCCAAGGGCGGGAGGGCCGTAAGACCCAGTACTTC.